This TCR beta chain was recovered during a study of a mutant IDH1 vaccine in newly diagnosed glioma. Overall study context: There were roughly 62% males and around 38% females among treated patients, whose mean age was approximately 44 years.

Generated by immunoSEQ multiplex PCR, the TCRdb table keeps only in-frame clones and is missing some. The repertoire holds some 55,000 clones, with 70% to 90% as singletons. On this clone: Its antigen is unidentified.

Sample time point: week 5, during vaccination. Each dose of the vaccine consisted of 300 ug of mutant IDH1 20-mer peptide, with topical imiquimod. Diagnosis in the donors showed new WHO grade 3 or 4 astrocytomas that were IDH1-mutant and ATRX-lost. Study-level results: There were vaccine-induced immune responses in roughly 95% of the patients.

V was cut by 0 bases and J by 4 bases, with 11 bases left in between. The germline V gene has CDR1 MRHNA and CDR2 SNTAGT. The CDR3 is made up of 15 amino acids. Sample: PBMCs, taken from a glioma patient whose treatment included an IDH1 peptide vaccine. This chain links TRBV6-4 with TRBJ2-3; possibly TRBD1 or TRBD2 for D (5 bases each). This receptor was obtained from a woman in her thirties or forties with glioma. DNA of the CDR3: TGTGCCAGCAGTGACTCGACGGGGCCCCCAGATACGCAGTATTTT. This sequence encodes CASSDSTGPPDTQYF.